One and the same sample provided the 15 T cell receptor beta chains below, sequenced in a study of early T cells in non-severe SARS-CoV-2 infection. TCRdb fed the 5' RACE reads into MiXCR, producing one record per CDR3 protein. The sample has approximately 34,000 distinct CDR3 sequences; over 5% are singletons. The sample in question was whole blood, obtained at baseline. The receptors come from an adult who was a healthcare worker with PCR-confirmed SARS-CoV-2 infection or an uninfected control (not recorded which).

J is TRBJ1-2 and V is TRBV18; the D gene is possibly TRBD1 (6 bases). The CDR3 is 16 residues long. In germline, CDR1 is KGHSH, CDR2 LQKENI. The ends were cut back, 3 bases at V and 1 base at J, with 15 bases in the middle. The CDR3 bases are TGTGCCAGCTCACCGCTGGGACATTTTGATAACTATGGCTACACCTTC. Protein sequence: CASSPLGHFDNYGYTF.

The sample holds a few counts of this clonotype. This chain joins TRBV7-9 and TRBJ1-3; unclear D gene. V gave up 1 base and J gave up 4 bases, with 14 bases separating them. CDR1 is SEHNR and CDR2 is FQNEAQ in the germline V gene (reference sequence). The CDR3 covers 16 residues. The CDR3 loop reads CASSLGKDAIGNTIYF. DNA of the CDR3: TGTGCCAGCAGCTTAGGTAAAGACGCTATCGGAAACACCATATATTTT. Together with reference TRBV7-9 and TRBJ1-3, the CDR3 gives the full variable domain: DTGVSQNPRHKITKRGQNVTFRCDPISEHNRLYWYRQTLGQGPEFLTYFQNEAQLEKSRLLSDRFSAERPKGSFSTLEIQRTEQGDSAMYLCASSLGKDAIGNTIYFGEGSWLTVV.

This clonotype occurred many times. Germline is not matched at one junction end, which may reflect a read error. V is TRBV6-5 and J is TRBJ2-1, with 8 bases aligning to TRBD2. This CDR3 region has 14 residues. CDR1 and CDR2 (germline): MNHEY, SVGAGI. Written as DNA, the CDR3 is TGTGCCAGCAGTTACTCCCGGGGGGGGGTGATGAGGATCTTC. This encodes CASSYSRGGVMRIF.

This clonotype was counted ten times or more. The CDR3 spells CASSLVLGVGPGEQYF. Written as DNA, the CDR3 is TGTGCCAGCAGTTTGGTACTAGGGGTTGGGCCAGGGGAGCAGTACTTC. The V and J genes are TRBV28 and TRBJ2-7; the D call may be TRBD1 or TRBD2 (5 bases each). Per germline, CDR1 MDHEN and CDR2 SYDVKM. The CDR3 sequence is 16 residues long. The V and J ends lost 3 bases and 7 bases respectively, with 22 bases between them.

This clonotype has ten or more counts. This chain connects TRBV11-2 to TRBJ2-3; D not certain. Per germline, CDR1 SGHAT and CDR2 FQNNGV. The CDR3 extends over 14 amino acids. Trimming stripped 5 bases from V and 1 base from J, with 10 bases between. CDR3 coding DNA: TGTGCCAGCAGCCTCCAGGAACGCACAGATACGCAGTATTTT. Its translation is CASSLQERTDTQYF.

V and J are TRBV6-1 and TRBJ2-5; D is tentatively TRBD1 or TRBD2 (5 bases each). CDR1 is MNHNS and CDR2 is SASEGT in the germline V gene. The CDR3 covers 15 residues. V lost 2 bases to trimming and J lost 4 bases, with 14 bases between them. This CDR3 reads CASSESWAGRETQYF. CDR3 bases: TGTGCCAGCAGTGAAAGTTGGGCAGGGAGAGAGACCCAGTACTTC.

Ten or more counts support this clonotype. V gene TRBV28 combines with J gene TRBJ2-7; either TRBD1 or TRBD2 may fit D (5 bases each). V was cut by 5 bases and J by 6 bases, with 14 bases left in between. The CDR3 has 13 residues. Germline CDR1 reads MDHEN; CDR2 reads SYDVKM. The CDR3 DNA reads as TGTGCCAGCAGTCGGGCAGGGAGCGGCGAGCAGTACTTC. Residues: CASSRAGSGEQYF.

This clonotype was seen repeatedly, ten times or more. The chain joins TRBV5-1 to TRBJ2-3, with a possible D match to TRBD2 (6 bases). CDR1 is SGHRS and CDR2 is YFSETQ in the germline V gene. Trimming shortened V by 4 bases and J by 2 bases, and 14 bases separated the two germline ends. The CDR3 extends over 15 amino acids. CDR3 sequence (DNA): TGCGCCAGCAGCCTCCGGGACTCGTACACAGATACGCAGTATTTT. Protein: CASSLRDSYTDTQYF. The full variable domain, its missing parts supplied by reference TRBV5-1 and TRBJ2-3, is KAGVTQTPRYLIKTRGQQVTLSCSPISGHRSVSWYQQTPGQGLQFLFEYFSETQRNKGNFPGRFSGRQFSNSRSEMNVSTLELGDSALYLCASSLRDSYTDTQYFGPGTRLTVL.

There are many counts of this clonotype. The V call is TRBV5-1, the J call TRBJ1-5; D is unresolved. Trimming stripped 0 bases from V and 6 bases from J, with 10 bases between. The CDR3 totals 14 residues. CDR1 and CDR2 (germline): SGHRS, YFSETQ. The CDR3 loop reads CASSLGQAGQPQHF. The CDR3 DNA is TGCGCCAGCAGCTTGGGACAAGCCGGTCAGCCCCAGCATTTT. The entire variable domain, with the rest obtained from reference TRBV5-1 and TRBJ1-5, is as follows: KAGVTQTPRYLIKTRGQQVTLSCSPISGHRSVSWYQQTPGQGLQFLFEYFSETQRNKGNFPGRFSGRQFSNSRSEMNVSTLELGDSALYLCASSLGQAGQPQHFGDGTRLSIL.

This clonotype has a count of ten or more. The V and J genes are TRBV4-1 and TRBJ2-7; TRBD2 aligns across 8 bases. After removal of 0 bases from V and 4 bases from J, the junction contained 8 bases not matched to a gene. CDR3 length: 16 amino acids. Per the germline V gene, CDR1 is MGHRA and CDR2 is YSYEKL. The CDR3 nucleotides are TGCGCCAGCAGCCAAGAAAACGTAGCGGGGAATTACGAGCAGTACTTC. It yields the protein CASSQENVAGNYEQYF.

Many counts were recorded for this clonotype. J is TRBJ1-1 and V is TRBV3-1, with 8 bases that match TRBD1. V dropped 4 bases and J dropped 0; count of bases not matched to a gene: 7. The CDR3 is 16 residues long. Germline-derived CDR1 and CDR2 are LGHDT and YNNKEL (reference sequence). The DNA for the CDR3 is TGTGCCAGCAGCCGAAGTTGGACAGGGATGAACACTGAAGCTTTCTTT. This codes for CASSRSWTGMNTEAFF.

The sample holds many counts of this clonotype. The chain uses TRBV12-3 or TRBV12-4 and TRBJ1-6, with 11 bases that match TRBD1. The CDR3 contains 14 residues. Trimming removed 5 bases from V and 9 bases from J; junction bases left unmatched: 3. CDR3 in DNA: TGTGCCAGCAGTACCGGGACAGGGGGTTCACCCCTCCACTTT. This sequence encodes CASSTGTGGSPLHF.

This clonotype was counted at least ten times. The chain recombines TRBV10-2 with TRBJ2-1; D not certain. Trimming pared 4 bases from V and 6 bases from J, leaving 7 bases between. CDR3 length equals 12 residues. Germline CDR1 is WSHSY and CDR2 is SAAADI. The CDR3 loop reads CASSGPVNEQFF. The CDR3, as DNA: TGCGCCAGCAGTGGACCCGTCAATGAGCAGTTCTTC.

This clonotype is medium-sized within its sample. V is TRBV5-1 and J is TRBJ2-2; D gene ambiguous. Germline lookup yields CDR1 SGHRS and CDR2 YFSETQ. The CDR3 sequence is 15 residues long. Trimming removed 0 bases at V and 6 bases at J, with 12 bases between. The CDR3 nucleotides are TGCGCCAGCAGCTTGGAAAAGTTTACCGCCGGGGAGCTGTTTTTT. This codes for CASSLEKFTAGELFF.

This clonotype was found many times. The J gene is TRBJ2-3, the V gene TRBV6-6; 14 positions agree with TRBD2. The CDR3 totals 17 residues. Germline V gene data show CDR1 as MNHNY and CDR2 as SVGAGI (reference sequence). J was trimmed by 7 bases and V by 7 bases; bases with no gene match: 13. The CDR3 here is CASTPPGTSGSSHTQYF. In nucleotides, the CDR3 is TGTGCCAGCACCCCGCCCGGGACTAGCGGGAGTTCGCATACGCAGTATTTT.